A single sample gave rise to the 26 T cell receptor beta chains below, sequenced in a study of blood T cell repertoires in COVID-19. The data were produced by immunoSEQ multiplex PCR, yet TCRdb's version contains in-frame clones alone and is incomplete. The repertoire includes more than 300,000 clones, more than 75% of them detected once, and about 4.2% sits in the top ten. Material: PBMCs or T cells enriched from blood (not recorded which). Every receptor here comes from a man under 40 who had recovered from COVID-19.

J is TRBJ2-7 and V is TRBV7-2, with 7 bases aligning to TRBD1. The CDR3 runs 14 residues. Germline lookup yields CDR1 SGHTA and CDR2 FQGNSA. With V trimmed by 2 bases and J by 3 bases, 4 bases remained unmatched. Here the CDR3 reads CASSLRQGFYEQYF. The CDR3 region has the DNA TGTGCCAGCAGCTTACGACAGGGATTCTACGAGCAGTACTTC.

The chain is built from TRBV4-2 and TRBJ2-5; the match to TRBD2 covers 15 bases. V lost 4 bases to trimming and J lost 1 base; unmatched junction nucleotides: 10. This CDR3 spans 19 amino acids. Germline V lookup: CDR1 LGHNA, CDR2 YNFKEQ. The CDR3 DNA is TGTGCCAGCAGCCCGCAAGCGGGACTAGCGGGAGGTGGCCAAGAGACCCAGTACTTC. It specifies CASSPQAGLAGGGQETQYF.

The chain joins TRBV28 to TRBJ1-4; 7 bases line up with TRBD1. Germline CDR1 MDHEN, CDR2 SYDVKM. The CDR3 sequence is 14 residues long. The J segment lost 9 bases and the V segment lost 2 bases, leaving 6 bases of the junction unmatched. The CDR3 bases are TGTGCCAGCAGTTTAGGGCAGGGGGTGAAAAAACTGTTTTTT. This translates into CASSLGQGVKKLFF.

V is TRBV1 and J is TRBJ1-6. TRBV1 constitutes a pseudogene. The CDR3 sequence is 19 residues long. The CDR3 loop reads CTSSQDRGRVSSYNSPLHF. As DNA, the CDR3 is TGCACCAGCAGCCAAGATCGAGGGAGGGTTAGCTCCTATAATTCACCCCTCCACTTT.

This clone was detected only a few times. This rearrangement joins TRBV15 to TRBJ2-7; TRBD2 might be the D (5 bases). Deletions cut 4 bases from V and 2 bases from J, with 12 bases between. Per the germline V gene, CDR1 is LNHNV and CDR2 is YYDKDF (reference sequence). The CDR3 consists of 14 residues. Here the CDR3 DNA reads TGTGCCACCAGCATACGACGGGGAGCCTACGAGCAGTACTTC. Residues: CATSIRRGAYEQYF.

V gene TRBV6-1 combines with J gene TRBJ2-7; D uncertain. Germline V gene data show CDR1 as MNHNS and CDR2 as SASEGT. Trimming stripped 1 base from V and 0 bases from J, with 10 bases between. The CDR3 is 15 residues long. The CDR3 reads CASSEGRLSSYEQYF. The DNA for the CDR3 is TGTGCCAGCAGTGAAGGGCGGCTGAGCTCCTACGAGCAGTACTTC.

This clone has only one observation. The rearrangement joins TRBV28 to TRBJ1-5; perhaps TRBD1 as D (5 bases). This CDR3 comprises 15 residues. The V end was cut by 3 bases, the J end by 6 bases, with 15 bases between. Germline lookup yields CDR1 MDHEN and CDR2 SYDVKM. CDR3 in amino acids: CASSLGRVTGQPQHF. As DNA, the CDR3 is TGTGCCAGCAGTTTGGGCAGGGTGACCGGTCAGCCCCAGCATTTT.

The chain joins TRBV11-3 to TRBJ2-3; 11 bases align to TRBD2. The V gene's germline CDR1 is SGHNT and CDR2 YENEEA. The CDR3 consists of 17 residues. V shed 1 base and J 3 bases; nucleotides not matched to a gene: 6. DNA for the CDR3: TGTGCCAGCAGCTTAGTTACTAGCGGGAGAGTTACAGATACGCAGTATTTT. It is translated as CASSLVTSGRVTDTQYF.

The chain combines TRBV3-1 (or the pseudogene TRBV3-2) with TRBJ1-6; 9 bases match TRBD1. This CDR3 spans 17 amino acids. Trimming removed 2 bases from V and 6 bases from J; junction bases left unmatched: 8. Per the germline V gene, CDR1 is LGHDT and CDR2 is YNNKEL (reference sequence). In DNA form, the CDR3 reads TGTGCCAGCAGCCAAACTTCCGGGACAGGGCTTAATTCACCCCTCCACTTT. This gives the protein CASSQTSGTGLNSPLHF.

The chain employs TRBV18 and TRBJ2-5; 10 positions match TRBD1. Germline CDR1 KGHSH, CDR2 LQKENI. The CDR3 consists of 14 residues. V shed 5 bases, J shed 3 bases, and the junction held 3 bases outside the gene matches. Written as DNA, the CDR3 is TGTGCCAGCTCAGGCGGACAGGGGGAAGAGACCCAGTACTTC. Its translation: CASSGGQGEETQYF.

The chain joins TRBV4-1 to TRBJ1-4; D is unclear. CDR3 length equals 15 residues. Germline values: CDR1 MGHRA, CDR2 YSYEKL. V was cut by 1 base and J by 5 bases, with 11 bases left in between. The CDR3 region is CASSQVVRINEKLFF. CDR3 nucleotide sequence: TGCGCCAGCAGCCAAGTCGTGCGGATCAATGAAAAACTGTTTTTT.

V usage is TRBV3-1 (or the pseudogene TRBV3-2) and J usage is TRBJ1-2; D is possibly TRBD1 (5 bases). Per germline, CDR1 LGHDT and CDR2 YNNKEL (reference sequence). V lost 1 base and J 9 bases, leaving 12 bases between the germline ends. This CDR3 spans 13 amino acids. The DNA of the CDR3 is TGTGCCAGCAGCCAAGGCAGGGCTTATAGCTACACCTTC. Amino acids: CASSQGRAYSYTF.

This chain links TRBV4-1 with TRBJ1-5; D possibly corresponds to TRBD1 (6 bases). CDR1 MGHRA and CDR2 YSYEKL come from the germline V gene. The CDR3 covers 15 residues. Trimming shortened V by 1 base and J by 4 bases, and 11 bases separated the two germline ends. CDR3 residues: CASSQGPGVNQPQHF. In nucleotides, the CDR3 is TGCGCCAGCAGCCAAGGCCCAGGGGTAAATCAGCCCCAGCATTTT.

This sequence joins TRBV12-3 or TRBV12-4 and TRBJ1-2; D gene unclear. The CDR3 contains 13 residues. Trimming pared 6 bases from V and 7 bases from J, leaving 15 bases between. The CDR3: CASRADGEVGYTF. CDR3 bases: TGTGCCAGCAGAGCGGACGGAGAGGTTGGCTACACCTTC.

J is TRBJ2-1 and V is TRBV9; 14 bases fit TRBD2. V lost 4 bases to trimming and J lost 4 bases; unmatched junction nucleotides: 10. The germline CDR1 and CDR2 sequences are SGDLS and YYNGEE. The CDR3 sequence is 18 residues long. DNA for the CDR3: TGTGCCAGCAGCCCACGGACTAGCGGGAGGACGCTTTACAATGAGCAGTTCTTC. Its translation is CASSPRTSGRTLYNEQFF.

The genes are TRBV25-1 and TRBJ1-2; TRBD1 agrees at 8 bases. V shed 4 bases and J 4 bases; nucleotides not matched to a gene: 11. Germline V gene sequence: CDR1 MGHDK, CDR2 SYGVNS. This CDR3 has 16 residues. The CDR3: CASSARQGRICYGYTF. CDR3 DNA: TGTGCCAGCAGTGCGAGACAGGGGAGGATCTGCTATGGCTACACCTTC.

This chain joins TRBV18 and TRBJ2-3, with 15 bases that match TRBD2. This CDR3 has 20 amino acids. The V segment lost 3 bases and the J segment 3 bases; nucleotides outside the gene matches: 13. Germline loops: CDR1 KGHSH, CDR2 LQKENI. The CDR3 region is CASSPRGTSGGSTITDTQYF. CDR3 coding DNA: TGTGCCAGCTCACCCCGAGGGACTAGCGGGGGGTCGACTATTACAGATACGCAGTATTTT.

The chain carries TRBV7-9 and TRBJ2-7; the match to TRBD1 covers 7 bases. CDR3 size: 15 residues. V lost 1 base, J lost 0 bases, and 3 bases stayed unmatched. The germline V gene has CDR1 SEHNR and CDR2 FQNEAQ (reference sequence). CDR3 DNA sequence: TGTGCCAGCAGCTTAGGGGGACAGATCTCCTACGAGCAGTACTTC. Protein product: CASSLGGQISYEQYF.

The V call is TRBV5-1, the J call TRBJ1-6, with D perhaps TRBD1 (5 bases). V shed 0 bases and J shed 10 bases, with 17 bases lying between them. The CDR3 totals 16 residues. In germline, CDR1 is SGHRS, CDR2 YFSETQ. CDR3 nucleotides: TGCGCCAGCAGCTTGGCTGCAGGGAGGACTCTATCACCCCTCCACTTT. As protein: CASSLAAGRTLSPLHF.

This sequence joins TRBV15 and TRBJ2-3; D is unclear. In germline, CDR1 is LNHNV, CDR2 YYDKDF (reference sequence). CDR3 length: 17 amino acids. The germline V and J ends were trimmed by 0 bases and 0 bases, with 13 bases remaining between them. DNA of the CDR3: TGTGCCACCAGCAGAGATCCAGGTCGGTTCAGCACAGATACGCAGTATTTT. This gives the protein CATSRDPGRFSTDTQYF.

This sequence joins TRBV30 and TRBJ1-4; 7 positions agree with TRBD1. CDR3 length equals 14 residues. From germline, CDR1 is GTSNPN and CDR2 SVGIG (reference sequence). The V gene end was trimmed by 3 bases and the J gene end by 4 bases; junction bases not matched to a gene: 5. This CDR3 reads CAWRRTGVNEKLFF. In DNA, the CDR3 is TGTGCCTGGAGAAGGACAGGAGTTAATGAAAAACTGTTTTTT.

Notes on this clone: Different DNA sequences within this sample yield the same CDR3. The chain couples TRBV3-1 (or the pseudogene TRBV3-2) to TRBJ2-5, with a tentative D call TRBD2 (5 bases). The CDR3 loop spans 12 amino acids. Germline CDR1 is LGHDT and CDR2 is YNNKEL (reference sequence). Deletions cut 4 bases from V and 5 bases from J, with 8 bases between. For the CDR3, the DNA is TGTGCCAGCAGCCCAAGAGGGGAGACCCAGTACTTC. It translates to CASSPRGETQYF.

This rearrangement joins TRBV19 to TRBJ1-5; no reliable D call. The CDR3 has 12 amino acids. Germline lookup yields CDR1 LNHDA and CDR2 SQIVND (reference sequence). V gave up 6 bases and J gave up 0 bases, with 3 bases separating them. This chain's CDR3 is CASRASNQPQHF. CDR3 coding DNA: TGTGCCAGTAGAGCTAGCAATCAGCCCCAGCATTTT.

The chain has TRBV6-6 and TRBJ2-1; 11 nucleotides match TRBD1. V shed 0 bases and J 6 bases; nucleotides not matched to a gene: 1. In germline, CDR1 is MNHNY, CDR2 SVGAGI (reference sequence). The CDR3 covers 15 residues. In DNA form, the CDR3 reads TGTGCCAGCAGTTACTCGGACAGGGGGCTCAATGAGCAGTTCTTC. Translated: CASSYSDRGLNEQFF.

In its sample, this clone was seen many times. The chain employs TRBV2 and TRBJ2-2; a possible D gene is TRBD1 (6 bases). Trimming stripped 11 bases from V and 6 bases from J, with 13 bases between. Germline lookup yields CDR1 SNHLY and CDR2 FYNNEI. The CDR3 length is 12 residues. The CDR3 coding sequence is TGTGCCGGGGGCCTTGAACCCGGGGAGCTGTTTTTT. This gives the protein CAGGLEPGELFF.

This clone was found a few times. The CDR3: CAISDAGVPTPEQFF. CDR3 DNA: TGTGCCATCAGTGATGCGGGAGTCCCCACCCCTGAGCAGTTCTTC. V gene TRBV10-3 combines with J gene TRBJ2-1, with 7 positions matching TRBD2. CDR3 length equals 15 residues. With V trimmed by 3 bases and J by 9 bases, 11 bases remained unmatched. Germline lookup yields CDR1 ENHRY and CDR2 SYGVKD.